This TCR beta chain was captured in a study of T cells after yellow fever vaccination. Study-level points and caveats: A large majority of primary-vaccination clones showed up again after the booster (about 97% CD4, roughly 88% CD8). Only a small proportion of the clonotypes turned up in both the CD4 and the CD8 compartments, likely arising from convergent recombination.

In this sample, this clonotype turned up a few times. Its antigen is unidentified. After removal of 8 bases from V and 4 bases from J, the junction contained 11 bases not matched to a gene. Germline V gene data show CDR1 as DFQATT and CDR2 as SNEGSKA (reference sequence). This CDR3 is 16 amino acids long. Universal primer sites and UMIs were introduced during 5'RACE template-switching synthesis of TCR cDNA. MiXCR, run by TCRdb on the 5' RACE reads, gives a single entry per CDR3 protein. This sample has around 590,000 distinct CDR3 sequences; 10% to 15% occur once, and the top ten carry under 15%. This chain joins TRBV20-1 and TRBJ2-1; TRBD2 aligns across 13 bases. The sequence came from a man between 25 and 39 years old who received the YFV17D yellow fever vaccine. Material: PBMCs, obtained on the day of the yellow fever booster vaccination. The CDR3 loop reads CSSQPGTSGKYNEQFF. CDR3 DNA sequence: TGCAGTTCACAACCCGGGACTAGCGGGAAATACAATGAGCAGTTCTTC.